This TCR beta chain was sequenced for a study of TIL therapy for anti-PD-1-resistant metastatic lung cancer. Sequencing used immunoSEQ v3. Using immunoSEQ multiplex PCR, the repertoire was profiled, and TCRdb retains in-frame clones only, with some absent. The profile shows about 50,000 clones, roughly 70% of them singletons. Time point indicated: pre-treatment sample, taken before nivolumab and TIL therapy. Tumor tissue came from excised metastases, mostly pleural nodules or supraclavicular lymph nodes. Progressing patients received lymphodepletion, expanded TIL infusion and IL-2. Only one count was recorded for this clone. After removal of 2 bases from V and 2 bases from J, the junction contained 3 bases not matched to a gene. Germline V lookup: CDR1 SNHLY, CDR2 FYNNEI. The length of the CDR3 is 16 residues.

This clonotype was obtained from a person between 25 and 80 years old with non-small cell lung cancer. The rearrangement uses TRBV2 and TRBJ2-5; TRBD2 matches 12 bases. The specimen comprised tumor tissue, sampled at baseline. This CDR3 reads CASSEWTSGAQETQYF. In nucleotides, the CDR3 is TGTGCCAGCAGTGAATGGACTAGCGGGGCGCAAGAGACCCAGTACTTC. The entire variable domain, with the rest obtained from reference TRBV2 and TRBJ2-5, is as follows: EPEVTQTPSHQVTQMGQEVILRCVPISNHLYFYWYRQILGQKVEFLVSFYNNEISEKSEIFDDQFSVERPDGSNFTLKIRSTKLEDSAMYFCASSEWTSGAQETQYFGPGTRLLVL.